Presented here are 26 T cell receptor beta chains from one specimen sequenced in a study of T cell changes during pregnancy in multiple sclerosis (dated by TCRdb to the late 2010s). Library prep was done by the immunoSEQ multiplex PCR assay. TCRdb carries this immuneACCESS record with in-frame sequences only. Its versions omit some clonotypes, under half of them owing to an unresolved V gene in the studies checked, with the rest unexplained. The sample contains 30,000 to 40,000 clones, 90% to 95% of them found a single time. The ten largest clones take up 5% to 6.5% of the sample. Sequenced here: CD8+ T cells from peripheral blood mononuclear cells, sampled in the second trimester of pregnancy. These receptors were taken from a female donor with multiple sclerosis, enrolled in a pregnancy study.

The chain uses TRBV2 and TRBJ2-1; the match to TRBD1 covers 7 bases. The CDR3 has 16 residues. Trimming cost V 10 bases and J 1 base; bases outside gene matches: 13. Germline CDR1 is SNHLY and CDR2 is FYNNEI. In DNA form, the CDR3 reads TGTGCCAACCTACGGACAGGACAGGCATCCTACAATGAGCAGTTCTTC. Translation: CANLRTGQASYNEQFF. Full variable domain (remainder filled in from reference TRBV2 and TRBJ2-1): EPEVTQTPSHQVTQMGQEVILRCVPISNHLYFYWYRQILGQKVEFLVSFYNNEISEKSEIFDDQFSVERPDGSNFTLKIRSTKLEDSAMYFCANLRTGQASYNEQFFGPGTRLTVL.

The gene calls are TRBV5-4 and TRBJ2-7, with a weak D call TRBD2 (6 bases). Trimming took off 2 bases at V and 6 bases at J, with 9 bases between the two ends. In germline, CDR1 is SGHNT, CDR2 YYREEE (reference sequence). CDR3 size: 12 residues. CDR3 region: CASSFGGGEQYF. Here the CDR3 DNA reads TGTGCCAGCAGCTTTGGGGGAGGCGAGCAGTACTTC.

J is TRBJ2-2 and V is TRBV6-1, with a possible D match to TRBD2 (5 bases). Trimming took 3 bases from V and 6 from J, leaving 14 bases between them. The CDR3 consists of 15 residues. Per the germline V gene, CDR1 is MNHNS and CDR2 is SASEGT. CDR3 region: CASSDPGGFSGELFF. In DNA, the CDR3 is TGTGCCAGCAGTGACCCCGGAGGTTTCTCCGGGGAGCTGTTTTTT.

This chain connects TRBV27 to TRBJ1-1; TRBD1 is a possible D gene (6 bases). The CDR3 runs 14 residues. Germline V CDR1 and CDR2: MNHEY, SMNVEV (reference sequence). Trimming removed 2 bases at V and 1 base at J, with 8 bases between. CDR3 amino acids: CASSLPGENTEAFF. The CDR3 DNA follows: TGTGCCAGCAGTTTACCAGGGGAGAACACTGAAGCTTTCTTT.

The CDR3 protein is CASSDSPGGIGTGELFF. In nucleotides, the CDR3 is TGTGCCAGCAGTGACTCCCCCGGAGGGATTGGCACCGGGGAGCTGTTTTTT. The chain employs TRBV6-4 and TRBJ2-2; D may be TRBD2 (6 bases). Germline assignment: CDR1 MRHNA and CDR2 SNTAGT. V shed 0 bases and J shed 4 bases, with 15 bases lying between them. This CDR3 comprises 17 residues.

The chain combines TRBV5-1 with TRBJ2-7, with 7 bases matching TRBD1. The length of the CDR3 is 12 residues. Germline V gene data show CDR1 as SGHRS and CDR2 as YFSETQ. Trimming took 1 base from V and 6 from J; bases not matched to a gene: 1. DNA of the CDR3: TGCGCCAGCAGCTTGACAGGGGCCGAGCAGTACTTC. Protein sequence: CASSLTGAEQYF.

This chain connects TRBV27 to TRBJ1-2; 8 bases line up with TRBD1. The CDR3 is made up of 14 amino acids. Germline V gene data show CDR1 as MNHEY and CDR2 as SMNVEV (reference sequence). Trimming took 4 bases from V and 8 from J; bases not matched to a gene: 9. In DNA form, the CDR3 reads TGTGCCAGCAGTTACGGGACAGGACCCTCGGGCTACACCTTC. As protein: CASSYGTGPSGYTF.

The CDR3 DNA follows: TGTGCCAGCAGCTTAGCGACAGACTACGAGCAGTACTTC. Translated: CASSLATDYEQYF. The rearrangement joins TRBV11-3 to TRBJ2-7; D might be TRBD1 (5 bases). The CDR3 is 13 amino acids. V was clipped by 1 base and J by 3 bases, with 7 bases between them. Germline CDR1 reads SGHNT; CDR2 reads YENEEA.

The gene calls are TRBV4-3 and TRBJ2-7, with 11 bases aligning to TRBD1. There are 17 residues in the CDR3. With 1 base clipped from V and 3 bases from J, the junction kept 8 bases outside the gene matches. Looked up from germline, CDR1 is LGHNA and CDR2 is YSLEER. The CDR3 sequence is CASSQGWAGQGDYEQYF. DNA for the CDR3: TGCGCCAGCAGCCAAGGTTGGGCGGGACAGGGGGACTACGAGCAGTACTTC.

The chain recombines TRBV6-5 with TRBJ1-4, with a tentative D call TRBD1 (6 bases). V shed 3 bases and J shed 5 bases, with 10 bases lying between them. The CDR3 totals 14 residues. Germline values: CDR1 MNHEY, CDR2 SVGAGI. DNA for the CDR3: TGTGCCAGCAGTTATACAGGGACGAATGAAAAACTGTTTTTT. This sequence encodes CASSYTGTNEKLFF.

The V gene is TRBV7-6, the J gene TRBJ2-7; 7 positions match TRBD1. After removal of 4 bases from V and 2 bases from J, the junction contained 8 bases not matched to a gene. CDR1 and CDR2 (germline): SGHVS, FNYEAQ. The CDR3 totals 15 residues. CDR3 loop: CASSSATGSTYEQYF. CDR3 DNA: TGTGCCAGCAGCTCGGCGACAGGGTCAACCTACGAGCAGTACTTC.

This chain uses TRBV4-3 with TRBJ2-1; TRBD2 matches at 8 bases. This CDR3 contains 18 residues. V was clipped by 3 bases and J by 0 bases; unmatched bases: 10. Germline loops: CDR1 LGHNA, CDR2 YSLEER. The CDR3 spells CASSQRRSGGSSYNEQFF. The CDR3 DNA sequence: TGCGCCAGCAGCCAGAGAAGAAGCGGGGGAAGCTCCTACAATGAGCAGTTCTTC.

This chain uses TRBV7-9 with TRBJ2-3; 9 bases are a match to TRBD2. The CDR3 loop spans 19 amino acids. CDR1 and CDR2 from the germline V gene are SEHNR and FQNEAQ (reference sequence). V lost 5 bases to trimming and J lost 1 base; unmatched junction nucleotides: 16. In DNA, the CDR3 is TGTGCCAGCAGCCGCCTGGTGGCGGGAGGGCCGTATGGCACAGATACGCAGTATTTT. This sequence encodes CASSRLVAGGPYGTDTQYF.

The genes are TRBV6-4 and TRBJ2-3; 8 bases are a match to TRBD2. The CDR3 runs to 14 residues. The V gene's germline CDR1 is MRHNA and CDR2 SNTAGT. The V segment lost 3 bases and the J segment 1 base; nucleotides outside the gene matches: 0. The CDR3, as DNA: TGTGCCAGCAGTGAGCGGGGGGGCACAGATACGCAGTATTTT. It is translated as CASSERGGTDTQYF.

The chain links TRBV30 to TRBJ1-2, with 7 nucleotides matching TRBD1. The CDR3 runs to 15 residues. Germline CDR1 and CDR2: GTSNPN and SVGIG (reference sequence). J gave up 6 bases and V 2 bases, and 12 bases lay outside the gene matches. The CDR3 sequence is CAWSFIGTEWDGYTF. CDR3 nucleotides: TGTGCCTGGAGTTTTATTGGGACAGAGTGGGATGGCTACACCTTC.

CDR3 sequence (DNA): TGTGCCAGCAGCTCCTCTACAGGACAGGGATACACCGGGGAGCTGTTTTTT. Protein: CASSSSTGQGYTGELFF. The genes are TRBV7-7 and TRBJ2-2, with TRBD1 identical over 8 bases. Germline V lookup: CDR1 SSHAT, CDR2 FNYEAQ (reference sequence). This CDR3 contains 17 residues. Losses at the gene ends were 4 bases for V and 3 bases for J; bases not matched to a gene: 10.

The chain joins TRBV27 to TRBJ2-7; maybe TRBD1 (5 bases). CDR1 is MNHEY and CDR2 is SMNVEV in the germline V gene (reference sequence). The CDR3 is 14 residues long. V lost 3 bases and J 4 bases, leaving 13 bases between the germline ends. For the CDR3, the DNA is TGTGCCAGCAGTTTTTTTCAGGGTCCTTACGAGCAGTACTTC. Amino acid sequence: CASSFFQGPYEQYF.

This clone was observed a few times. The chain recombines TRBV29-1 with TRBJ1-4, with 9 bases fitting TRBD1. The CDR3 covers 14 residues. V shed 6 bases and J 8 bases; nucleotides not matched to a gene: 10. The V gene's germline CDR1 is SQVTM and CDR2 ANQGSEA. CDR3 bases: TGCAGCGTCTACGGACAGGGGCGAGGGGAAAAACTGTTTTTT. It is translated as CSVYGQGRGEKLFF.

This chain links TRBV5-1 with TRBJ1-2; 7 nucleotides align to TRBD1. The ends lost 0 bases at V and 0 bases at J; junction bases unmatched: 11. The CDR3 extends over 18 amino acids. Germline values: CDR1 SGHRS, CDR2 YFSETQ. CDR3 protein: CASSLDPGQIFTNYGYTF. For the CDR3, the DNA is TGCGCCAGCAGCTTGGATCCGGGACAGATTTTTACTAACTATGGCTACACCTTC.

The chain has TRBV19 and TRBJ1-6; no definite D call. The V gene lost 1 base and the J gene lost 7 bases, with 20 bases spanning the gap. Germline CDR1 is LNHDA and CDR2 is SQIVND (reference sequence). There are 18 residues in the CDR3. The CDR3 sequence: CASSIVHKSAGQNSPLHF. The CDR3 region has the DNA TGTGCCAGTAGTATAGTACACAAGTCGGCAGGTCAAAATTCACCCCTCCACTTT.

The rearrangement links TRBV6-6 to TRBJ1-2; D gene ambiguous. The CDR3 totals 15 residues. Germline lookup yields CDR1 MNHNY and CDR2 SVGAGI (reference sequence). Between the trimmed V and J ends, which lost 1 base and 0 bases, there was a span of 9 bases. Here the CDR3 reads CASSYWGEANYGYTF. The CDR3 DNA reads TGTGCCAGCAGTTACTGGGGAGAAGCTAACTATGGCTACACCTTC.

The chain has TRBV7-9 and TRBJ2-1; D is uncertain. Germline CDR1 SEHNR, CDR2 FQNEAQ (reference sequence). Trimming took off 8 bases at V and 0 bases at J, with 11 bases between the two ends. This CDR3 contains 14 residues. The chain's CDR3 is CASLPIVSYNEQFF. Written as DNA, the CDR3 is TGTGCCAGCCTCCCTATCGTCTCCTACAATGAGCAGTTCTTC.

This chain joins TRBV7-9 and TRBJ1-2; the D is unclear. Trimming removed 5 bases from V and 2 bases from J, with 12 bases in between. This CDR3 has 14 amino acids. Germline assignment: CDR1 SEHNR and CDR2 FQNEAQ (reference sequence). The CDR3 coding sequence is TGTGCCAGCAGCCCCACGGAGAGGAACTATGGCTACACCTTC. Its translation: CASSPTERNYGYTF. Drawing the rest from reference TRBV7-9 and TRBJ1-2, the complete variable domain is DTGVSQNPRHKITKRGQNVTFRCDPISEHNRLYWYRQTLGQGPEFLTYFQNEAQLEKSRLLSDRFSAERPKGSFSTLEIQRTEQGDSAMYLCASSPTERNYGYTFGSGTRLTVV.

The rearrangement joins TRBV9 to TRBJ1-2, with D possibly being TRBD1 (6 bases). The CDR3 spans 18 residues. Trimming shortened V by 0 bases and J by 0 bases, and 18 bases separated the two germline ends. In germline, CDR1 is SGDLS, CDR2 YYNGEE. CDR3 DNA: TGTGCCAGCAGCGTAGGAGGGGGAGGGGGTGCCTCTAACTATGGCTACACCTTC. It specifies CASSVGGGGGASNYGYTF.

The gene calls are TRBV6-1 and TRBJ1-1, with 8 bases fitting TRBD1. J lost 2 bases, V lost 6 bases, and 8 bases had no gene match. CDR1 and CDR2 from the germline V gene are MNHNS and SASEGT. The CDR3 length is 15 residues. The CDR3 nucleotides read TGTGCCAGCAGGGAGGGGGACAGGCTAAACACTGAAGCTTTCTTT. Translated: CASREGDRLNTEAFF.

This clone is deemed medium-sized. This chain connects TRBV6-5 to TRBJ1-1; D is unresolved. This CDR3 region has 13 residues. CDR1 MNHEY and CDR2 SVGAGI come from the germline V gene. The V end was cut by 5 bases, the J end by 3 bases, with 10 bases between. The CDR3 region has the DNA TGTGCCAGCAGTGTCGGTGAGGACACTGAAGCTTTCTTT. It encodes CASSVGEDTEAFF.